Listed below are T cell receptor beta chains from one sample, sequenced in a study of blood T cell repertoires in COVID-19. Clones were sequenced by immunoSEQ multiplex PCR, and TCRdb holds only the in-frame ones, with some missing. The table lists roughly 500,000 clones, approximately 90% of them singletons, with about 1.7% in the top ten. The sample consisted of PBMCs or T cells enriched from blood (not recorded which). The receptors were sampled from a woman in her thirties or forties who had recovered from COVID-19. Both conserved end residues are trimmed from each CDR3.

>TRBV11-2|TRBJ1-1
ASSLTGGNTEAF
>TRBV20-1|TRBJ1-2
SAGGQSGYT
>TRBV15|TRBJ1-5
ATSADRYSNQPQH
>TRBV5-5|TRBJ1-2
ASSFFKNYGYT
>TRBV19|TRBJ2-1
ASIEGLGGPYNEQF
>TRBV19|TRBJ2-1
ASSSHTESGTSGSSNEQF
>TRBV15|TRBJ2-3
ATSTRRGGTDTQY
>TRBV18|TRBJ2-3
ASSPPRKLSTDTQY
>TRBV5-4|TRBJ2-7
ASSAGGGQSYEQY
>TRBV2|TRBJ1-2
ASSQGRTGTGNYGYT
>TRBV6-2/TRBV6-3|TRBJ1-2
ASSDDRVYGYT
>TRBV5-1|TRBJ2-5
ASSLAGGPQETQY
>TRBV15|TRBJ2-4
ATSRDSPHLAKNIQY
>TRBV5-4|TRBJ2-7
ASSPLGPYEQY
>TRBV10-3|TRBJ1-2
AISEGTGSIGGYT
>TRBV18|TRBJ2-1
ASSQAAPTYNEQF
>TRBV18|TRBJ1-2
ASHGTASGYGYT
>TRBV12-3/TRBV12-4|TRBJ2-2
ASSPTGPGELF
>TRBV6-2/TRBV6-3|TRBJ2-5
ASTPTNLVLTQY
>TRBV6-2/TRBV6-3|TRBJ1-2
ASSLLRTVSYGYT
>TRBV24-1|TRBJ2-7
ATSDFLDRILSYEQY
>TRBV10-2|TRBJ2-5
ASTEWYSGNQETQY
>TRBV6-5|TRBJ2-4
ASSYSGTRNIQY
>TRBV20-1|TRBJ2-1
SARGRLGQF
>TRBV3-1/TRBV3-2|TRBJ2-3
ASSQGLAGLTHTQY
>TRBV19|TRBJ2-2
ASSMNSVAGDTGELF
>TRBV9|TRBJ2-7
ASSPNSGIYEQY
>TRBV5-1|TRBJ1-1
ASTGTGGGTEAF
>TRBV6-4|TRBJ1-5
ASSPQGQPNQPQH
>TRBV25-1|TRBJ2-1
ASSEFGSGAYNEQF
>TRBV27|TRBJ1-6
ASSARVWNSPLH
>TRBV9|TRBJ2-5
ASSVVSDRGETQY
>TRBV19|TRBJ2-3
ASSTRALTSTDTQY
>TRBV14|TRBJ1-1
ASSLGRVLVNTEAF
>TRBV10-2|TRBJ2-7
ASSDEDRRAYEQY
>TRBV27|TRBJ2-7
ASSTTPTATSYEQY
>TRBV4-2|TRBJ1-5
ASSQEAAIVGNQPQH
>TRBV2|TRBJ2-3
AVPGDRGPSDTQY
>TRBV10-3|TRBJ2-7
AISDSRHEQY
>TRBV4-3|TRBJ1-6
ASSSTWKEFNSPLH
>TRBV10-3|TRBJ2-7
AIRPSRGAYEQY
>TRBV19|TRBJ2-6
ASRQGSSGANVLT
>TRBV7-2|TRBJ2-3
ASSPGVADTDTQY
>TRBV10-1|TRBJ2-1
ASSRLAGGFDEQF
>TRBV7-6|TRBJ2-7
ASSPGRGGVSYEQY
>TRBV19|TRBJ1-2
ASSIRGNYGYT
>TRBV12-5|TRBJ2-7
ASGLDRGPPYSEQY